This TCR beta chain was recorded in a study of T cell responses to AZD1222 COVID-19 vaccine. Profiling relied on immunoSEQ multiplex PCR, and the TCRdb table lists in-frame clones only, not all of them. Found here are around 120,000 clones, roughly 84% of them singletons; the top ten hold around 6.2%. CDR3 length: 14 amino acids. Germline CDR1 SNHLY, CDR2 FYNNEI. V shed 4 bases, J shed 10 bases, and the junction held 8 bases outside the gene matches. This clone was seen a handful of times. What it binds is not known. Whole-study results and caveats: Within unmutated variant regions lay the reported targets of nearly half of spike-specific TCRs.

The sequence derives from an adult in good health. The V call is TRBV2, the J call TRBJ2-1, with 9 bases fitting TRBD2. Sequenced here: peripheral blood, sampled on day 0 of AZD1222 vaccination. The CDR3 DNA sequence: TGTGCCAGCAGTGGCGGGGGGGCCCGTGTAGAGCAGTTCTTC. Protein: CASSGGGARVEQFF.